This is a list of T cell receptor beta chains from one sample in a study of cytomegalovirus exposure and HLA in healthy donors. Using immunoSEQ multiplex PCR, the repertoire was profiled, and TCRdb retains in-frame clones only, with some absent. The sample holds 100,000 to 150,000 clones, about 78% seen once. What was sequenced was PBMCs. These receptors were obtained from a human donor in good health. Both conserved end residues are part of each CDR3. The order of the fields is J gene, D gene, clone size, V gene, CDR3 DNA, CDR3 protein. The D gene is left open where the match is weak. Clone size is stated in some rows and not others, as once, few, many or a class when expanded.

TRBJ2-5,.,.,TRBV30,TGTGCCTGGAGAAGGCGTCAGGCAGGAGAGACCCAGTACTTC,CAWRRRQAGETQYF
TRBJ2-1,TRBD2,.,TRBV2,TGTGCCAGCAGTGAAGCACTAGGACTAGCGGGGGACTCGTATGAGCAGTTCTTC,CASSEALGLAGDSYEQFF
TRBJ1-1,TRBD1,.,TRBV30,TGTGCCTGGACCAAATTGGTAGGGGGCGGGAACACTGAAGCTTTCTTT,CAWTKLVGGGNTEAFF
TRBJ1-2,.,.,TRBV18,TGTGCCAGCTCACCTAAGACGGACTTTTATGGCTACACCTTC,CASSPKTDFYGYTF
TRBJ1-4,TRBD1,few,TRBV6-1,TGTGCCAGCAGGGGACAGGGGTGGATTGAAAAACTGTTTTTT,CASRGQGWIEKLFF
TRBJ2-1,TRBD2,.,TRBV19,TGTGCCAGTAGTATGAGTTCTAGCGGCTATTCCTACAATGAGCAGTTCTTC,CASSMSSSGYSYNEQFF
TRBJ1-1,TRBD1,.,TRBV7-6,TGTGCCAGCAGCCTCGGGACAGGGCAAGTGAACACTGAAGCTTTCTTT,CASSLGTGQVNTEAFF
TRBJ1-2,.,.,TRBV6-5,TGTGCCAGCACCTACGCAGGCCCCTTCTATGGCTACACCTTC,CASTYAGPFYGYTF
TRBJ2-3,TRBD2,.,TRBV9,TGTGCCAGCAGCCCAAGGACTAGCGGGTCAACAGATACGCAGTATTTT,CASSPRTSGSTDTQYF
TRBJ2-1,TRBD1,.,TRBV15,TGTGCCACCAGCAGCTCGTACAGGGGCTTGGGATACAATGAGCAGTTCTTC,CATSSSYRGLGYNEQFF
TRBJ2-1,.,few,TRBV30,TGTGCCTGGGCGGGGGCCGGAGATGGGGAGCAGTTCTTC,CAWAGAGDGEQFF
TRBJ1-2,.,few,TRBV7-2,TGTGCCAGCAGCTTAGGTGGGACAACTAACTATGGCTACACCTTC,CASSLGGTTNYGYTF
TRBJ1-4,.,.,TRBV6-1,TGTGCCAGCAGTTTTCTTGGGGGGGACGAAAAACTGTTTTTT,CASSFLGGDEKLFF
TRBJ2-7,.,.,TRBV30,TGTGCCTGGAGCCGGGACACCTACGAGCAGTACTTC,CAWSRDTYEQYF
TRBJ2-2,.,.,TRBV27,TGTGCCAGCAGTTTATCCCCCGCAGGGCCCGGGGAGCTGTTTTTT,CASSLSPAGPGELFF
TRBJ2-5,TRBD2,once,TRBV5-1,TGCGCCACCAAGCGGACTAGCGGGGGACAAGAGACCCAGTACTTC,CATKRTSGGQETQYF
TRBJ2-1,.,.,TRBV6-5,TGTGCCAGCAGTACGGACACCCCGAACAGCAATGAGCAGTTCTTC,CASSTDTPNSNEQFF
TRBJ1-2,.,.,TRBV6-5,TGTGCCAGCAGCCAGGTTTACCCGGGGAGCTATGGCTACACCTTC,CASSQVYPGSYGYTF
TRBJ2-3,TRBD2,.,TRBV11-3,TGTGCCAGCAGCCTCGGTCGGCGGGAGATGGATGATACGCAGTATTTT,CASSLGRREMDDTQYF
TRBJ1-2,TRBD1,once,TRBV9,TGTGCCAGCTCCCCCCGAGGCCTACCGGGACAGGTTGCCTATGGCTACACCTTC,CASSPRGLPGQVAYGYTF
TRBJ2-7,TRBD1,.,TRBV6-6,TGTGCCAGCAGTAAACTCCGGGACAGAGCCTACGAGCAGTACTTC,CASSKLRDRAYEQYF
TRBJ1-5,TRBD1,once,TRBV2,TGTGCCAGCAGTGAAGGGCAGGGGGATCAGCCCCAGCATTTT,CASSEGQGDQPQHF
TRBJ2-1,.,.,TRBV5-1,TGCGCCAGCAGCTTGGCACTAGACTACAATGAGCAGTTCTTC,CASSLALDYNEQFF
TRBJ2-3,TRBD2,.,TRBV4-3,TGCGCCAGCAGCCAAGTTAGCGGGGGTAGGACAGATACGCAGTATTTT,CASSQVSGGRTDTQYF
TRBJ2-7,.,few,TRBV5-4,TGTGCCAGCAGCCGAGGACCCCAACAGGGTAACGAGCAGTACTTC,CASSRGPQQGNEQYF
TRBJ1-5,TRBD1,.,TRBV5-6,TGTGCCAGCACCAACTCTTCCACCGGGACAGGGGGGGGCAATCAGCCCCAGCATTTT,CASTNSSTGTGGGNQPQHF
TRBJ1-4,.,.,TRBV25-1,TGTGCCAGCAGTGACAGGGGAGTAACTAATGAAAAACTGTTTTTT,CASSDRGVTNEKLFF
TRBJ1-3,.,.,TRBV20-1,TGCAGTGCCGACTGGGGAAACACCATATATTTT,CSADWGNTIYF
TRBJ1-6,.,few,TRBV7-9,TGTGCCAGCAGCCTACAGACAACAAATTCACCCCTCCACTTT,CASSLQTTNSPLHF
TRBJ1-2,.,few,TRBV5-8,TGTGCCAGCAGCTTGGTCCTTAACTATGGCTACACCTTC,CASSLVLNYGYTF
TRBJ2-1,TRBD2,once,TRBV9,TGTGCCAGCAGCGTAGAGGCTAGCGGGCCCGAGGGGGCCTACAATGAGCAGTTCTTC,CASSVEASGPEGAYNEQFF
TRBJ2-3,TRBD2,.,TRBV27,TGTGCCAGCAGCCGACTAGCGGAGCCGCCAGATACGCAGTATTTT,CASSRLAEPPDTQYF
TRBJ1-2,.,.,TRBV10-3,TGTGCCATCAGTGGAGACAGGAACTATGGCTACACCTTC,CAISGDRNYGYTF
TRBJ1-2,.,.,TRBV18,TGTGCCAGCTCACCACAGAGTAACTATGGCTACACCTTC,CASSPQSNYGYTF